Presented here are 26 T cell receptor beta chains from one specimen sequenced in a study of human T cells and chemical hapten exposure. In TCRdb, the RACE reads were re-called with MiXCR into one record per CDR3 protein. The data show about 380,000 distinct CDR3 sequences, around 5.5% seen once. The time point: pre-sensitization, week 0. The treatment is: therapeutic diphenylcyclopropenone sensitization with weekly scalp DPC. The sequencing here drew on whole blood, taken in connection with sensitization to the hapten diphenylcyclopropenone (DPC). The source of these receptors is a woman aged 45-65 years with alopecia areata. Some clones in this sample may be carry-over from other donors' samples.

V is TRBV2 and J is TRBJ2-5, with D possibly matching TRBD2 (5 bases). V was clipped by 4 bases and J by 4 bases, with 7 bases between them. CDR1 is SNHLY and CDR2 is FYNNEI in the germline V gene. CDR3 length equals 12 residues. The CDR3 DNA reads TGTGCCAGCAGTGCCCGGGGAGAGACCCAGTACTTC. This encodes CASSARGETQYF. Combining the CDR3 with reference TRBV2 and TRBJ2-5 gives the whole variable domain EPEVTQTPSHQVTQMGQEVILRCVPISNHLYFYWYRQILGQKVEFLVSFYNNEISEKSEIFDDQFSVERPDGSNFTLKIRSTKLEDSAMYFCASSARGETQYFGPGTRLLVL.

The sample holds many counts of this clonotype. The CDR3 reads CASSPLWREPDTQYF. Written as DNA, the CDR3 is TGTGCCAGCAGCCCCTTGTGGCGGGAACCAGATACGCAGTATTTT. This chain uses TRBV14 with TRBJ2-3; tentative D call: TRBD2 (6 bases). In germline, CDR1 is SGHDN, CDR2 FVKESK. CDR3 length: 15 amino acids. The V end was cut by 4 bases, the J end by 4 bases, with 15 bases between.

This clonotype has only a few counts. V and J are TRBV4-2 and TRBJ2-1, with D possibly matching TRBD2 (6 bases). Germline V gives CDR1 LGHNA, CDR2 YNFKEQ. The V end was cut by 4 bases, the J end by 10 bases, with 14 bases between. The CDR3 contains 13 residues. In DNA, the CDR3 is TGTGCCAGCAGCCGCTCCGGGAGTGAGGAGCAGTTCTTC. Amino acids: CASSRSGSEEQFF.

This clonotype has a handful of counts. This rearrangement joins TRBV29-1 to TRBJ2-5, with D perhaps TRBD1 or TRBD2 (5 bases each). Germline V lookup: CDR1 SQVTM, CDR2 ANQGSEA. The CDR3 contains 12 residues. Deletions cut 5 bases from V and 2 bases from J, with 9 bases between. The CDR3, as DNA: TGCAGCGTTCAGAGGGGACAAGAGACCCAGTACTTC. This sequence encodes CSVQRGQETQYF.

This clonotype was seen at least ten times. J is TRBJ2-1 and V is TRBV7-2; no clear D. CDR1 is SGHTA, CDR2 FQGNSA, per germline. V was trimmed by 8 bases and J by 8 bases, leaving 22 bases between them. The length of the CDR3 is 15 residues. The CDR3 DNA sequence: TGTGCCAGCTCGGGTGGGGTTGTGATAGTTGATGAGCAGTTCTTC. The encoded protein is CASSGGVVIVDEQFF.

CDR3 coding DNA: TGTGCCAGCAGTTTAAGACAGGGGGAAGATGAGCAGTTCTTC. Translation gives CASSLRQGEDEQFF. V and J are TRBV12-3 or TRBV12-4 and TRBJ2-1, with 9 bases lining up with TRBD1. V lost 2 bases, J lost 8 bases, and 4 bases stayed unmatched. This CDR3 is 14 amino acids long.

This clonotype was seen at least ten times. The chain links TRBV20-1 to TRBJ2-2; D is unclear. Germline V lookup: CDR1 DFQATT, CDR2 SNEGSKA (reference sequence). The V end lost 5 bases, the J end lost 5 bases, and 15 bases lay between the germline ends. This CDR3 is built from 14 residues. The CDR3 spells CSAVLLGRTGELFF. The CDR3 DNA reads as TGCAGTGCTGTCCTACTGGGCCGGACCGGGGAGCTGTTTTTT.

V gene TRBV2 combines with J gene TRBJ1-5; D uncertain. Germline-derived CDR1 and CDR2 are SNHLY and FYNNEI. This CDR3 has 12 residues. Trimming pared 7 bases from V and 0 bases from J, leaving 4 bases between. CDR3 loop: CASKGSNQPQHF. CDR3 nucleotides: TGTGCCAGCAAGGGTAGCAATCAGCCCCAGCATTTT.

Ten or more counts support this clonotype. V usage is TRBV9 and J usage is TRBJ2-3; D not certain. Looked up from germline, CDR1 is SGDLS and CDR2 is YYNGEE. The CDR3 totals 17 residues. Deletions cut 0 bases from V and 0 bases from J, with 14 bases between. The CDR3 DNA reads as TGTGCCAGCAGCGTAGCCGGTTCTTTTACTAGCACAGATACGCAGTATTTT. Its translation: CASSVAGSFTSTDTQYF.

This clonotype has a handful of counts. This chain uses TRBV27 with TRBJ1-5; D gene ambiguous. This CDR3 contains 14 residues. The germline V and J ends were trimmed by 1 base and 4 bases, with 8 bases remaining between them. Per the germline V gene, CDR1 is MNHEY and CDR2 is SMNVEV (reference sequence). The CDR3 DNA is TGTGCCAGCAGTTTATATCTCGATAATCAGCCCCAGCATTTT. This sequence encodes CASSLYLDNQPQHF.

This clonotype was recorded at least ten times. The chain carries TRBV18 and TRBJ1-1; D is unresolved. CDR1 is KGHSH and CDR2 is LQKENI in the germline V gene. The CDR3 loop spans 13 amino acids. Trimming removed 1 base from V and 4 bases from J, with 7 bases in between. CDR3 loop: CASSPLTATEAFF. For the CDR3, the DNA is TGTGCCAGCTCACCACTTACGGCCACTGAAGCTTTCTTT.

Ten or more counts support this clonotype. The DNA of the CDR3 is TGTGCCAGCAGTTACCCTCATACCGGGGTAAAAATGAACACTGAAGCTTTCTTT. It encodes CASSYPHTGVKMNTEAFF. V is TRBV6-6 and J is TRBJ1-1; D unresolved. The V end was cut by 2 bases, the J end by 0 bases, with 19 bases between. The CDR3 spans 18 residues. Germline V lookup: CDR1 MNHNY, CDR2 SVGAGI (reference sequence).

This clonotype came up a few times. V gene TRBV7-2 combines with J gene TRBJ2-7; D unresolved. The germline V gene has CDR1 SGHTA and CDR2 FQGNSA. This CDR3 is built from 12 residues. Between the trimmed V and J ends, which lost 4 bases and 6 bases, there was a span of 10 bases. CDR3 loop: CASSSYGLEQYF. The CDR3 nucleotides are TGTGCCAGCAGCTCGTACGGTCTCGAGCAGTACTTC. Looking up the rest from reference TRBV7-2 and TRBJ2-7 gives the full variable domain: GAGVSQSPSNKVTEKGKDVELRCDPISGHTALYWYRQSLGQGLEFLIYFQGNSAPDKSGLPSDRFSAERTGGSVSTLTIQRTQQEDSAVYLCASSSYGLEQYFGPGTRLTVT.

This clonotype was counted only a few times. The rearrangement joins TRBV12-3 or TRBV12-4 to TRBJ1-5; 10 positions agree with TRBD1. With 7 bases clipped from V and 7 bases from J, the junction kept 4 bases outside the gene matches. The CDR3 length is 13 residues. As DNA, the CDR3 is TGTGCCAGCACCGGACAGGGGGGACAGCCCCAGCATTTT. Encoded protein: CASTGQGGQPQHF.

This sequence joins TRBV2 and TRBJ2-3, with 11 positions matching TRBD2. V dropped 5 bases and J dropped 3; count of bases not matched to a gene: 7. Germline assignment: CDR1 SNHLY and CDR2 FYNNEI. The CDR3 has 16 residues. The CDR3 nucleotides read TGTGCCAGCAGTCCCGCGGGACTAGCGGTGACAGATACGCAGTATTTT. Residues: CASSPAGLAVTDTQYF.

This clonotype was detected a few times. The chain couples TRBV7-6 to TRBJ2-1; 10 bases map to TRBD2. Germline lookup yields CDR1 SGHVS and CDR2 FNYEAQ. This CDR3 has 16 residues. The trim removed 5 bases at V and 2 bases at J, leaving 6 bases unmatched. CDR3 in amino acids: CASSQNSGGPYNEQFF. Here the CDR3 DNA reads TGTGCCAGCAGCCAAAATAGCGGGGGGCCCTACAATGAGCAGTTCTTC.

V and J are TRBV5-1 and TRBJ2-7; D may be TRBD2 (5 bases). The CDR3 spans 13 residues. Germline V gene sequence: CDR1 SGHRS, CDR2 YFSETQ. V was cut by 0 bases and J by 3 bases, with 7 bases left in between. This CDR3 reads CASSLVGVYEQYF. The CDR3 nucleotides read TGCGCCAGCAGCTTGGTCGGGGTCTACGAGCAGTACTTC.

This clonotype appeared a few times. CDR3 in DNA: TGTGCCAGCAGTTTCGAGGAGGGAGGCTACGAGCAGTACTTC. This sequence encodes CASSFEEGGYEQYF. This chain connects TRBV12-3 or TRBV12-4 to TRBJ2-7; TRBD2 is a possible D gene (6 bases). This CDR3 has 14 amino acids. The V gene lost 3 bases and the J gene lost 3 bases, with 12 bases spanning the gap.

This clonotype was observed many times. The CDR3 coding sequence is TGCAGCGTTGAAGGAGGCGTCCACGAGCAGTACTTC. It specifies CSVEGGVHEQYF. V and J are TRBV29-1 and TRBJ2-7; D gene ambiguous. Germline values: CDR1 SQVTM, CDR2 ANQGSEA. This CDR3 spans 12 amino acids. Between the trimmed V and J ends, which lost 1 base and 5 bases, there was a span of 9 bases.

This clonotype was seen at least ten times. The chain couples TRBV5-1 to TRBJ1-1; 8 bases are shared with TRBD1. The germline V gene has CDR1 SGHRS and CDR2 YFSETQ. CDR3 length equals 16 residues. V shed 2 bases, J shed 3 bases, and the junction held 9 bases outside the gene matches. The CDR3 DNA reads as TGCGCCAGCAGCTTCCCGGACAGGGCCAGGGACACTGAAGCTTTCTTT. Its translation: CASSFPDRARDTEAFF.

This clonotype was counted between two and nine times. The chain uses TRBV6-6 and TRBJ2-6; 7 bases agree with TRBD1. V was clipped by 4 bases and J by 0 bases; unmatched bases: 6. This CDR3 contains 17 residues. From germline, CDR1 is MNHNY and CDR2 SVGAGI (reference sequence). Here the CDR3 DNA reads TGTGCCAGCAGTTCAGTACAGGGGCTCTCTGGGGCCAACGTCCTGACTTTC. This codes for CASSSVQGLSGANVLTF.

The CDR3: CSGTHTGELFF. DNA of the CDR3: TGCAGCGGCACCCACACCGGGGAGCTGTTTTTT. This chain uses TRBV29-1 with TRBJ2-2, with unresolved D. The CDR3 extends over 11 amino acids. Trimming left V 7 bases short and J 3 bases short, with 6 bases between. From germline, CDR1 is SQVTM and CDR2 ANQGSEA.

This clonotype was recorded many times. The chain combines TRBV6-6 with TRBJ2-1; 13 bases agree with TRBD2. V lost 5 bases to trimming and J lost 9 bases; unmatched junction nucleotides: 4. Per the germline V gene, CDR1 is MNHNY and CDR2 is SVGAGI (reference sequence). The CDR3 loop spans 14 amino acids. The CDR3 reads CASSPGLAGSEQFF. The CDR3 nucleotides are TGTGCCAGCAGTCCGGGACTAGCGGGAAGTGAGCAGTTCTTC.

This clonotype was found once. This may arise from a read error, as a much more abundant clone is one base away. The CDR3 does not end in the conserved phenylalanine or tryptophan, so this is likely a read error. The chain is built from TRBV6-5 and TRBJ2-1; 8 nucleotides match TRBD2. Per the germline V gene, CDR1 is MNHEY and CDR2 is SVGAGI. The CDR3 is 16 residues long. The V segment lost 2 bases and the J segment 6 bases; nucleotides outside the gene matches: 9. The CDR3 is CASSYPSGRAGNEQFL. The DNA for the CDR3 is TGTGCCAGCAGTTACCCGAGCGGGAGAGCAGGCAATGAGCAGTTCCTC.

This clonotype was recorded a few times. V usage is TRBV5-1 and J usage is TRBJ2-6; a weak D match, TRBD1 (5 bases). The CDR3 is made up of 18 amino acids. V gave up 2 bases and J gave up 0 bases, with 15 bases separating them. Germline assignment: CDR1 SGHRS and CDR2 YFSETQ. The CDR3 protein is CASSFGAGQLSGANVLTF. In DNA, the CDR3 is TGCGCCAGCAGCTTCGGCGCAGGGCAACTCTCTGGGGCCAACGTCCTGACTTTC.

This clonotype was counted ten times or more. The CDR3 loop reads CASSTHSGTENQPQHF. As DNA, the CDR3 is TGTGCCAGCAGCACTCATTCCGGGACGGAGAATCAGCCCCAGCATTTT. The chain recombines TRBV7-2 with TRBJ1-5, with D tentatively TRBD1 (5 bases). CDR3 length: 16 amino acids. V lost 5 bases, J lost 4 bases, and 18 bases lay in between. Germline V lookup: CDR1 SGHTA, CDR2 FQGNSA.